This T cell receptor beta chain emerged from a study of cytomegalovirus exposure and HLA in healthy donors. Study findings and constraints: An analysis that came later showed most CMV-associated TCR beta chains appearing HLA-restricted. The productive fraction for most TCR beta V segments was about 90% or about 30% in an earlier analysis. The likely origin of a cluster of highly shared sequence variants was a sequencing artifact. The study carried out a later analysis of TCR beta sequences. It associated some 17,000 of them with specific HLA alleles at a false discovery rate of 0.05.

On this clone itself: The antigen remains undetermined.

Primers included in the PCR were 60 Vbeta and 13 Jbeta primers. Assay used: immunoSEQ multiplex PCR; TCRdb lists only in-frame clones, some missing. The table shows some 160,000 clones, with around 73% occurring only once. Germline trimming cut 8 bases from V and 10 bases from J; bases unmatched to any gene: 12. From germline, CDR1 is SEHNR and CDR2 FQNEAQ (reference sequence). The CDR3 is made up of 15 amino acids. The sequence was collected from a woman in her late teens or twenties in good health and CMV-seropositive. This sequence joins TRBV7-9 and TRBJ2-1; TRBD2 matches 12 bases. Specimen: PBMCs. The CDR3 bases are TGTGCCAGCCACTTGGGTCTAGCGGGGGGGCGAGAGCAGTTCTTC. It translates to CASHLGLAGGREQFF.